This entry concerns a single T cell receptor beta chain. In its sample, this clonotype was seen a few times. Its antigen is unknown. No much larger clone exists at a distance of one base, and base qualities are not known. These data come from a study of blood T cells in healthy people across ages (dated by TCRdb to about 2015). Regarding the research as a whole: In model experiments, template switching captured about one uniquely barcoded TCR beta cDNA molecule for every two T cells. The donors were divided into four age groups: young (average roughly 17 years), middle-aged (around 37), aged (about 61) and long-lived (nearly 85). The study analyzed two additional independent replicas of 1 million unique cDNA reads from the same blood draw for two donors, one aged 18 to 29 and one aged 80 or older. Age-related changes in TCR beta repertoire diversity were measured in the study by deep sequencing normalized with unique cDNA molecular identifiers. Donors of different ages were randomly distributed across sequencing lanes to avoid experimental bias. Overall study results and their limits: As age increased, observed TCR beta diversity per million T cells dropped in a roughly linear way, and a significant reduction was already evident by age 40. Compared with the aged group, more naive CD4+ T cells, fewer expanded clones and increased TCR diversity were shown by the long-lived group, suggesting age selection. Because profiling used bulk unsorted PBMCs, naive and antigen-experienced compartments could not be compared conclusively. The percentage of naive T cells measured by flow cytometry correlated strongly with observed TCR beta diversity. Total diversity estimates from one million sequenced T cells were considered lower bounds and underestimates. Because the CMV infection status of the donors was unknown, age-related changes in expanded clonotypes may potentially have been confounded.

Donors were 35 to 40 systemically healthy Caucasian individuals from Russia aged 6 to 90 years. Each donor gave approximately 9.3 milliliters of peripheral blood, collected into EDTA-treated Vacutainer tubes. Ficoll-Paque density-gradient centrifugation was used to isolate PBMCs, with at least 7 million per sample. Total RNA was extracted from PBMCs with Trizol reagent, with at least 5 micrograms obtained per sample. For every donor, flow cytometry on a PBMC aliquot measured the percentage of naive CD45RAhigh/CD27high T cells. For this chain, trimming is 3 bases at the V end and 3 bases at the J end, and the number of junction bases without a gene match is 0. The CDR3 runs 13 residues from the cysteine to the phenylalanine. This entry keeps only the CDR3 DNA: 39 bases, framed from base 1. CDR1 and CDR2, per the germline V gene, are WSHSY and SAAADI. Library method: 5' RACE. The sequencing machine was an Illumina HiSeq 2500. A second PCR of about 7 to 12 cycles was run with a J-beta primer mix and a sample-barcoded 5' primer. A template-switch 5' adaptor carrying 12 random nucleotides introduced a unique molecular identifier onto each TCR beta cDNA molecule. At least 2.5 million CDR3-containing paired-end reads were obtained from each sample. First-strand cDNA synthesis was performed from all RNA using the Mint cDNA synthesis kit, with priming by a TRBC-specific oligonucleotide. Following uracil-DNA glycosylase treatment, a first 18-cycle PCR with universal primers M1SS and BC2_uni_R was performed on all cDNA. The original pipeline was this. Normalization of each sample was performed by random selection of 1 million high-quality reads, each carrying a distinct molecular identifier. Reads with shared molecular identifiers were discarded instead of being binned into consensus sequences. MiTCR, with a Q25 quality threshold and the strictest error-elimination algorithm, was used for CDR3 identification, clonotype clustering and error correction. A nonparametric unseen species model with Euler transformation was used to estimate a lower bound on total TCR beta diversity. TCRdb took the public reads, trimmed them with fastp at Q25, ran MiXCR for clone calling and kept in-frame beta chains. Rows are combined by CDR3 protein, so each entry shows the most common genes and DNA. Here the V and J calls rest on TCRdb's processing, not on the authors' analysis. Present in this sample are approximately 900,000 distinct CDR3 sequences, around 49% of which were seen just once. The ten top clones hold around 15% of the sample.

The sequence was collected from a young man in good health. The V gene is TRBV10-2 and the J gene is TRBJ1-2; 8 bases in the junction line up with TRBD1. The source material was blood. CDR3 region: CASSEQGDYGYTF. The DNA sequence is as follows: TGCGCCAGCAGTGAACAGGGGGACTATGGCTACACCTTC.